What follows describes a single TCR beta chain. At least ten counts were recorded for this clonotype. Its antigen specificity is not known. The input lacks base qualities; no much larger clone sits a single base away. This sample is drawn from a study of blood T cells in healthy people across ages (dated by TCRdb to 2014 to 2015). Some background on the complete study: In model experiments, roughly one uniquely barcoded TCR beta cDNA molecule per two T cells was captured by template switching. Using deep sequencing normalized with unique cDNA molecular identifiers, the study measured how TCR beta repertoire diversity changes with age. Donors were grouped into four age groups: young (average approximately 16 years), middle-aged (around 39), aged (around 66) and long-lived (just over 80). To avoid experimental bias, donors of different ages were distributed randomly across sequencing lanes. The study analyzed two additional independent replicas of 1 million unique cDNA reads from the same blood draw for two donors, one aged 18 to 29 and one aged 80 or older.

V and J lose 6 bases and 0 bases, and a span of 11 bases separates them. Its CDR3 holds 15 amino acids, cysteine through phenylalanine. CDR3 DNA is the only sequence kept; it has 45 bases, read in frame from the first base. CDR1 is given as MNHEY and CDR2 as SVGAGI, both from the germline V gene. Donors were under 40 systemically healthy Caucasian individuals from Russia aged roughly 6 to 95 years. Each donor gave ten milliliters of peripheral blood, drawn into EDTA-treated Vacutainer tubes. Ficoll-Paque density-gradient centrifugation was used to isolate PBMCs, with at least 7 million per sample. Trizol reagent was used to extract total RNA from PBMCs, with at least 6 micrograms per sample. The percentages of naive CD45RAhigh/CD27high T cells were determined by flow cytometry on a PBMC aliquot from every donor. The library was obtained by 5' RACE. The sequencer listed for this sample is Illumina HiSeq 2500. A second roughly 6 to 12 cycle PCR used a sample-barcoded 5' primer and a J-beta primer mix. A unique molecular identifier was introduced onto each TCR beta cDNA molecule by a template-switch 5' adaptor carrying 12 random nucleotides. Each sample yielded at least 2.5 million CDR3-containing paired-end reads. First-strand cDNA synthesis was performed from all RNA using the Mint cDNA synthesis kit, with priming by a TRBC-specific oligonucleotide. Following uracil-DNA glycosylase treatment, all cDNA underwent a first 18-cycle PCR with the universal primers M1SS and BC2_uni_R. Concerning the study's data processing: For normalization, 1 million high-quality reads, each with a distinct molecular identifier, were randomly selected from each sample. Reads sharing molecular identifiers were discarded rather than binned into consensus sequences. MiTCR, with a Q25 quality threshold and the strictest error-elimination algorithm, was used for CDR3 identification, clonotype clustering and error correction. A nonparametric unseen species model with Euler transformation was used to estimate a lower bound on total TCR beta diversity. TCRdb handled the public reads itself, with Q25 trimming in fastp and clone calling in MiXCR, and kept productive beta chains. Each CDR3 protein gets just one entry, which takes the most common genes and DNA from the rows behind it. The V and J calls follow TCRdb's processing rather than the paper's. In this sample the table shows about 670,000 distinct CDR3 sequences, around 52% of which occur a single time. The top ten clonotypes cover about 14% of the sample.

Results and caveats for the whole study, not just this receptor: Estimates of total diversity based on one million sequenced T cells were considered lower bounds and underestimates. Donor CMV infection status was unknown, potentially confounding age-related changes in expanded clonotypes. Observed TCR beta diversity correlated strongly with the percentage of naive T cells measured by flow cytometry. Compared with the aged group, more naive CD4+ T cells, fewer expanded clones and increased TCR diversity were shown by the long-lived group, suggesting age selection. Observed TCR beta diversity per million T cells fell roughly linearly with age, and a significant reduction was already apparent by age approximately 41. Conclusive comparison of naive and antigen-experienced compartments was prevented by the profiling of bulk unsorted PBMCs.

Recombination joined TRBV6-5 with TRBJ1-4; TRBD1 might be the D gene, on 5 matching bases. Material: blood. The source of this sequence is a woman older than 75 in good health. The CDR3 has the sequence CASRRDLATNEKLFF. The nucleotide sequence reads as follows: TGTGCCAGCAGGCGGGACCTGGCAACTAATGAAAAACTGTTTTTT.